What follows are 20 T cell receptor beta chains derived from one specimen sequenced in a study of T cells expressing NK-cell markers. TCRdb reanalyzed the 5' RACE reads, giving one entry per CDR3 protein sequence and no DNA. The sample includes about 410,000 distinct CDR3 sequences. Sequencing was performed on blood T cells: a sorted CD56 or NKG2C T cell subset, CD4+ or CD8+ T cells, or bulk PBMC T cells (not recorded which). The source is a woman aged 45 to 65 in good health.

Here the CDR3 reads CAAGSPGRTDTQYF. This sequence joins TRBV6-5 and TRBJ2-3; no DNA is available, so the TRBD1 call from TCRdb remains unchecked. From germline, CDR1 is MNHEY and CDR2 SVGAGI. The CDR3 is 14 residues long.

The CDR3 is CSARGTSGSTGELFF. V is TRBV20-1 and J is TRBJ2-2; TCRdb gives TRBD2 as the D gene, but with no DNA this cannot be confirmed. CDR1 and CDR2 from the germline V gene are DFQATT and SNEGSKA (reference sequence). The CDR3 totals 15 residues.

This rearrangement joins TRBV11-3 to TRBJ2-1; TCRdb proposes TRBD1, but this gene call is untestable without DNA. The CDR3 contains 15 residues. Germline V CDR1 and CDR2: SGHNT, YENEEA. The CDR3 spells CASSLDPDPTNEQFF.

The chain uses TRBV5-5 and TRBJ2-1; TCRdb outputs TRBD1, but without DNA this stays unchecked. Germline CDR1 SGHKS, CDR2 YYEKEE (reference sequence). The CDR3 has 13 residues. CDR3 protein: CASSSGSGGEQFF.

V and J are TRBV7-9 and TRBJ2-3; checking the TCRdb D call of TRBD2 is not possible without DNA. This CDR3 has 15 amino acids. Germline CDR1 reads SEHNR; CDR2 reads FQNEAQ (reference sequence). This CDR3 is CASSLSGSPADTQYF.

The V gene is TRBV24-1, the J gene TRBJ2-3; the TCRdb D gene call, TRBD1, has no DNA to confirm it. This CDR3 spans 15 amino acids. Germline V gives CDR1 KGHDR, CDR2 SFDVKD. CDR3 amino acids: CATSQRTGWSDTQYF.

The chain links TRBV18 to TRBJ2-5; checking the TCRdb D call of TRBD1 is not possible without DNA. CDR3 size: 15 residues. The germline gives CDR1 KGHSH, CDR2 LQKENI. Here the CDR3 reads CASSPRTGELETQYF. The full variable domain, its missing parts supplied by reference TRBV18 and TRBJ2-5, is NAGVMQNPRHLVRRRGQEARLRCSPMKGHSHVYWYRQLPEEGLKFMVYLQKENIIDESGMPKERFSAEFPKEGPSILRIQQVVRGDSAAYFCASSPRTGELETQYFGPGTRLLVL.

This chain joins TRBV19 and TRBJ1-1. Germline V gene data show CDR1 as LNHDA and CDR2 as SQIVND (reference sequence). The CDR3 loop spans 13 amino acids. This chain's CDR3 is CASSIFQAGEAFF.

The chain combines TRBV9 with TRBJ2-1; TCRdb's D call of TRBD2 is untestable without DNA. Germline values: CDR1 SGDLS, CDR2 YYNGEE. The CDR3 sequence is 15 residues long. The CDR3 loop is CASSRVLAGVNEQFF. The full variable domain, rest sourced from reference TRBV9 and TRBJ2-1, is DSGVTQTPKHLITATGQRVTLRCSPRSGDLSVYWYQQSLDQGLQFLIQYYNGEERAKGNILERFSAQQFPDLHSELNLSSLELGDSALYFCASSRVLAGVNEQFFGPGTRLTVL.

The gene calls are TRBV14 and TRBJ2-3; TCRdb names TRBD1, which stays unverified in the absence of DNA. The CDR3 contains 14 residues. Germline V gives CDR1 SGHDN, CDR2 FVKESK. This CDR3 is CASSRDRVTDTQYF.

This chain connects TRBV24-1 to TRBJ2-5; absent DNA, TCRdb's TRBD1 call cannot be checked. Germline V lookup: CDR1 KGHDR, CDR2 SFDVKD. The CDR3 extends over 15 amino acids. CDR3 amino acids: CATSDLWGGKETQYF.

The chain links TRBV13 to TRBJ2-4; TCRdb designates TRBD1, a call that cannot be tested without DNA. CDR1 is PRHDT, CDR2 FYEKMQ, per germline (reference sequence). The CDR3 runs to 16 residues. CDR3 in amino acids: CASSLGSGVRKNIQYF.

V is TRBV10-3 and J is TRBJ2-1; the TRBD1 assignment by TCRdb is unverifiable without DNA. The CDR3 totals 14 residues. From germline, CDR1 is ENHRY and CDR2 SYGVKD. CDR3 region: CAISDAGRYNEQFF.

This chain uses TRBV5-1 with TRBJ2-5; lacking DNA, the TRBD1 call made by TCRdb goes unchecked. Germline V gene sequence: CDR1 SGHRS, CDR2 YFSETQ. The CDR3 loop spans 14 amino acids. The CDR3 protein is CASSSKQGLETQYF.

The chain employs TRBV20-1 and TRBJ2-1; TCRdb designates TRBD2, a call that cannot be tested without DNA. Germline V gives CDR1 DFQATT, CDR2 SNEGSKA (reference sequence). The CDR3 runs to 20 residues. The CDR3 region is CSARSGEREAIRVSYNEQFF.

The genes are TRBV15 and TRBJ1-1; absent DNA, TCRdb's TRBD1 call cannot be checked. The CDR3 sequence is 14 residues long. Germline V gene sequence: CDR1 LNHNV, CDR2 YYDKDF (reference sequence). CDR3 region: CATSRAGGDTEAFF.

The V call is TRBV18, the J call TRBJ2-5. The CDR3 contains 15 residues. Germline CDR1 KGHSH, CDR2 LQKENI. Here the CDR3 reads CASSPLTQYQETQYF.

The CDR3 is CASSLQEGEETQYF. This chain joins TRBV5-8 and TRBJ2-5; TCRdb lists TRBD2, though no DNA is available to test this call. The V gene's germline CDR1 is SGHTS and CDR2 YDEGEE. This CDR3 spans 14 amino acids.

The CDR3 region is CASSFPRNTEAFF. This chain uses TRBV11-2 with TRBJ1-1. The CDR3 runs 13 residues. CDR1 and CDR2 (germline): SGHAT, FQNNGV.

The chain couples TRBV12-3 or TRBV12-4 to TRBJ1-5. This CDR3 spans 14 amino acids. CDR3 amino acids: CASSSTRTYQPQHF.